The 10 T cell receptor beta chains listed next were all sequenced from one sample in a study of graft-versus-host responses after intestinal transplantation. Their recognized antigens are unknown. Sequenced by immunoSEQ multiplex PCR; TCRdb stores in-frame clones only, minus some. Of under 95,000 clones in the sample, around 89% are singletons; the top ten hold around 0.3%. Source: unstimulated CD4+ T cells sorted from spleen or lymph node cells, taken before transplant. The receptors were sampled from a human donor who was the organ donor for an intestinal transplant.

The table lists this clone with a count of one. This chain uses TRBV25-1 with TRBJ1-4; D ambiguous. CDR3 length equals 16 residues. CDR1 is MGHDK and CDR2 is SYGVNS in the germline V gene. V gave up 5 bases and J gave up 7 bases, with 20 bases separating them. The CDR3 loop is CASSRGVEGGGEKLFF. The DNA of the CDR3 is TGTGCCAGCAGTCGAGGCGTCGAGGGAGGAGGTGAAAAACTGTTTTTT.

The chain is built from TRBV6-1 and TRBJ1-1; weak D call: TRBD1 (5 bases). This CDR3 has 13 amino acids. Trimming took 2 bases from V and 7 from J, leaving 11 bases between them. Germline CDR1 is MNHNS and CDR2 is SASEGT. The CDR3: CASSEKPRVEAFF. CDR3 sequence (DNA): TGTGCCAGCAGTGAAAAGCCCAGGGTTGAAGCTTTCTTT.

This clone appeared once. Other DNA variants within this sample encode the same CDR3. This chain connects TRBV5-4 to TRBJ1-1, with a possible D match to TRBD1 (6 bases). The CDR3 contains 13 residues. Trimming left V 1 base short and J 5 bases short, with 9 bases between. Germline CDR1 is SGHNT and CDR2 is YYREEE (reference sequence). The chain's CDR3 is CASSLTGNTEAFF. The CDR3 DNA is TGTGCCAGCAGCTTGACAGGGAATACTGAAGCTTTCTTT.

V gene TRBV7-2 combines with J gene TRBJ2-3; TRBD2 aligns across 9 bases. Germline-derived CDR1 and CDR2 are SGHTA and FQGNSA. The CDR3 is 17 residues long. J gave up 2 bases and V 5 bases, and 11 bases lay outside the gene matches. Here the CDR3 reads CASSPSGTPRDTDTQYF. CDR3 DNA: TGTGCCAGCAGCCCTAGCGGGACGCCTAGGGACACAGATACGCAGTATTTT. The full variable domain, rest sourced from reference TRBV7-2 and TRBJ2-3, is GAGVSQSPSNKVTEKGKDVELRCDPISGHTALYWYRQSLGQGLEFLIYFQGNSAPDKSGLPSDRFSAERTGGSVSTLTIQRTQQEDSAVYLCASSPSGTPRDTDTQYFGPGTRLTVL.

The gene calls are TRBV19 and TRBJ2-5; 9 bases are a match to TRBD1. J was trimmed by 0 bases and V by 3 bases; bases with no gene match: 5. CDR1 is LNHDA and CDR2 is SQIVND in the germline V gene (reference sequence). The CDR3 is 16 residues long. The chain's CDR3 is CASSIGTGLHQETQYF. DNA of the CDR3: TGTGCCAGTAGTATCGGGACAGGGCTCCACCAAGAGACCCAGTACTTC. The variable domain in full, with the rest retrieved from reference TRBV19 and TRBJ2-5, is DGGITQSPKYLFRKEGQNVTLSCEQNLNHDAMYWYRQDPGQGLRLIYYSQIVNDFQKGDIAEGYSVSREKKESFPLTVTSAQKNPTAFYLCASSIGTGLHQETQYFGPGTRLLVL.

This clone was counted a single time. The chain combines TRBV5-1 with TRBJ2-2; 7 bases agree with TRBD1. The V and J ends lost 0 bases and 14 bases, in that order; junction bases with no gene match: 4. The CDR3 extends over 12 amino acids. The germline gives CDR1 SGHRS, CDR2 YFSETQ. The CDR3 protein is CASSLGQGSLFF. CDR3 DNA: TGCGCCAGCAGCTTGGGACAGGGCAGTCTGTTTTTT. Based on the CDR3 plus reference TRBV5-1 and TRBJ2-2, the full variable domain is KAGVTQTPRYLIKTRGQQVTLSCSPISGHRSVSWYQQTPGQGLQFLFEYFSETQRNKGNFPGRFSGRQFSNSRSEMNVSTLELGDSALYLCASSLGQGSLFFGEGSRLTVL.

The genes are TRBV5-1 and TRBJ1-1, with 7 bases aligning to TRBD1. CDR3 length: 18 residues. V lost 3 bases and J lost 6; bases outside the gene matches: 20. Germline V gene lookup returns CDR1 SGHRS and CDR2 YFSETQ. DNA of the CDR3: TGCGCCAGCAGCTCTTGGATTCCCGACAGGGCCGGTGTCGCTGAAGCTTTCTTT. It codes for CASSSWIPDRAGVAEAFF.

The chain's CDR3 is CASSEGGQGIRSPLHF. The CDR3 nucleotides read TGTGCCAGCAGTGAAGGGGGACAGGGGATCAGGTCACCCCTCCACTTT. This sequence joins TRBV6-1 and TRBJ1-6, with 10 bases fitting TRBD1. The V and J ends lost 1 base and 10 bases, in that order; junction bases with no gene match: 7. The CDR3 totals 16 residues. Germline V CDR1 and CDR2: MNHNS, SASEGT.

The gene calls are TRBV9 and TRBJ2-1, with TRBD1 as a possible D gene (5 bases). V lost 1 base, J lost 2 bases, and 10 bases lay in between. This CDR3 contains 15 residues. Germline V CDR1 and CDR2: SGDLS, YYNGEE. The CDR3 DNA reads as TGTGCCAGCAGCGTAAACCAAGGGGCCTACAATGAGCAGTTCTTC. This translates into CASSVNQGAYNEQFF.

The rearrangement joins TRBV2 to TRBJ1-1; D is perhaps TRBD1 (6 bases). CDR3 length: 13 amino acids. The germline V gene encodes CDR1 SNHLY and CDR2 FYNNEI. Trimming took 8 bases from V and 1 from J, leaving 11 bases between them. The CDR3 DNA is TGTGCCAGCCATAGACAGGCGAACACTGAAGCTTTCTTT. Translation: CASHRQANTEAFF.